One T cell receptor beta chain is described in this entry. Its antigen is not yet known. Base-call qualities are not available, and no considerably larger clone is one nucleotide away. Based on the germline V gene, the CDR1 and CDR2 sequences are KGHSH and LQKENI. V trim: 5 bases; J trim: 1 base; unmatched bases: 8. From the cysteine up to the phenylalanine, the CDR3 has a length of 16 residues. Only CDR3 DNA remains: 48 bases, in frame from the first base. The data stem from a study of blood T cell repertoires in COVID-19 (dated by TCRdb to 2020 to 2021). Background for the entire study: Collaborator samples came from the United States, Italy and Spain and covered acute and convalescent phases of COVID-19. The sample metadata nearly always contained a de-identified subject ID, COVID-19 status, age in years and sex. Samples were obtained from the ongoing ImmuneRACE study (first 160 participants) and from about 1,300 subjects provided by 6 global collaborators. The prospective study material was composed of cDNA or gDNA derived from T cells, B-cell-depleted T cells, or PBMCs. Where available, HLA class I and class II types were obtained from metadata supplied by the sample provider rather than from assay-based typing. A freely available public database, intended as a resource for researchers studying the immune response to SARS-CoV-2, is where the repertoires were released. Subjects who had been exposed to COVID-19, were actively infected with it, or had recovered from it provided the deeply sampled blood TCRbeta repertoires that made up the dataset.

TCRbeta CDR3 regions were amplified from genomic DNA using the immunoSEQ Assay, a bias-controlled multiplex PCR. The paper's data handling went like this. Nucleated cell counts per sample were estimated from amplification of reference gene primers within the assay. Sequence reads were collapsed and filtered to measure the absolute abundance of every unique TCRbeta CDR3 rearrangement. For each sample, productive Simpson clonality was calculated as the square root of Simpson's diversity index over productive rearrangements. This immuneACCESS table, as held by TCRdb, lists in-frame sequences with V and J called but not all clones. Of the missing ones, under half trace to an unresolved V gene in checked studies; the others have no known cause. That table gives V, J and clone size, and the DNA gave D and trimming. This sample has a few hundred thousand clones in its table, and about 93% of those were observed once. The ten largest clones represent under 7% of the sample.

One collaborating source in Seattle enrolled patients while the patients were actively infected and followed the patients over time throughout the course of disease. The collaborating institutions used their own protocols to collect whole blood in K2EDTA tubes. For TCRbeta analysis, collaborator samples were shipped as frozen whole blood, as isolated PBMCs, or as DNA extracted from either sample type. Paper-wide results and their limitations: The quantity of clinical and demographic metadata differed by source and by participant and was supplied without curation.

The clonotype originates from a woman in her twenties or thirties with COVID-19, enrolled during active disease. Sequencing was done on a sample of peripheral blood. This chain joins TRBV18 to TRBJ2-3; 8 nucleotides in the junction match TRBD2. The CDR3 reads as follows: CASSSTGGSGTDTQYF. The DNA sequence is as follows: TGTGCCAGCTCATCCACGGGAGGGAGTGGCACAGATACGCAGTATTTT.